The sequence of this T cell receptor beta chain was determined in a study of blood T cell repertoires in COVID-19. Whole-study context: The United States, Italy and Spain were the sources of the acute and convalescent COVID-19 samples. T cells, B-cell-depleted T cells, or PBMCs supplied cDNA or gDNA.

In the source study's methods: Cell counts per sample came from amplifying reference gene primers. Clones were read by immunoSEQ multiplex PCR, and TCRdb kept only the in-frame ones, dropping some. The V and J calls and clone size are taken from that table; D and trimming were inferred from the DNA. The table includes more than 150,000 clones, around four fifths detected once. This CDR3 spans 17 amino acids. Trimming removed 0 bases from V and 2 bases from J; junction bases left unmatched: 3. The germline CDR1 and CDR2 sequences are SGHRS and YFSETQ. The TCR sequence derives from a woman in her 30s with acute or convalescent COVID-19. The sequencing sample was made of peripheral blood. The gene calls are TRBV5-1 and TRBJ2-2; 11 bases match TRBD2. The CDR3, as DNA: TGCGCCAGCAGCTTGGCACTAGCGGGGGTAAACACCGGGGAGCTGTTTTTT. Translation gives CASSLALAGVNTGELFF. Based on the CDR3 plus reference TRBV5-1 and TRBJ2-2, the full variable domain is KAGVTQTPRYLIKTRGQQVTLSCSPISGHRSVSWYQQTPGQGLQFLFEYFSETQRNKGNFPGRFSGRQFSNSRSEMNVSTLELGDSALYLCASSLALAGVNTGELFFGEGSRLTVL.